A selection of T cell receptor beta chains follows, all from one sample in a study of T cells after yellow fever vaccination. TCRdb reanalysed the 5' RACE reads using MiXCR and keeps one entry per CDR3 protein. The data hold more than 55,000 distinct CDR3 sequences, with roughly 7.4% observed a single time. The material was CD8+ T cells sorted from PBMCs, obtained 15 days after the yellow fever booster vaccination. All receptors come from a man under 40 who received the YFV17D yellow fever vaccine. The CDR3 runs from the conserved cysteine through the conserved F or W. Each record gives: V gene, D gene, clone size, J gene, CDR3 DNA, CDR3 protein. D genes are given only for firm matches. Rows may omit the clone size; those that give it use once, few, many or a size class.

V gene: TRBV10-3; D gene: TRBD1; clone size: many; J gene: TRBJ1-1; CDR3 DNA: TGTGCCATCAGCTCCATTCAGGGGGCCACTGAAGCTTTCTTT; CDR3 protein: CAISSIQGATEAFF
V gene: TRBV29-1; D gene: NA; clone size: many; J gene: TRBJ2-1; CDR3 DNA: TGCAGCGTTGCGGCCGACCTCGAAAACCGCGAGCAGTTCTTC; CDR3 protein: CSVAADLENREQFF
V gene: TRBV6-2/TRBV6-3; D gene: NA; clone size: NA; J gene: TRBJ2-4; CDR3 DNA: TGTGCCAGCAGAGGCGGGGCAGGGTCCAAAAACATTCAGTACTTC; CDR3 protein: CASRGGAGSKNIQYF
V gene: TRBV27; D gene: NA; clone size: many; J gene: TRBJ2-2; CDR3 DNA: TGTGCCAGCAAAGGTAGCGGAGCGAACACCGGGGAGCTGTTTTTT; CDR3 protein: CASKGSGANTGELFF
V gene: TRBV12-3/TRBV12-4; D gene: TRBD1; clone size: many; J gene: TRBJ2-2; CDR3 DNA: TGTGCCAGCACTGGGACAGCGAACACCGGGGAGCTGTTTTTT; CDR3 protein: CASTGTANTGELFF
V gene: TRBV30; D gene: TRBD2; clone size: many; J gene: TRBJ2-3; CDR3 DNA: TGTGCCTGGAGCGGCGCTAGCGGAGATAACACAGATACGCAGTATTTT; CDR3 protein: CAWSGASGDNTDTQYF
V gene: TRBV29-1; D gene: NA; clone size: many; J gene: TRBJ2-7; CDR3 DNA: TGCAGCGTTCTGACTCCGATGTCCTACGAGCAGTACTTC; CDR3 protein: CSVLTPMSYEQYF
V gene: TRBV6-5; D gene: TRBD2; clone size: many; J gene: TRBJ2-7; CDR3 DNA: TGTGCCAGCAGTTACTTGGCTAGCGGGAACGAGCAGTACTTC; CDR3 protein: CASSYLASGNEQYF
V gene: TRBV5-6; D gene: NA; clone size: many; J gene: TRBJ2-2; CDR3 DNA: TGTGCCAGCAGCTTCTCCCATCCAGGCGGGGAGCTGTTTTTT; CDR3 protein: CASSFSHPGGELFF
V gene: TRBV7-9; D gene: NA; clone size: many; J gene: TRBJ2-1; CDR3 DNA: TGTGCCAGCAGCTTAACGACGGTGGCGGCTTACAATGAGCAGTTCTTC; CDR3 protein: CASSLTTVAAYNEQFF
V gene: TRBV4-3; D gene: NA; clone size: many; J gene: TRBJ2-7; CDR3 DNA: TGCGCCAGCAGCCAAGATTCTAGCGCGGGCTACGAGCAGTACTTC; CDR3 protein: CASSQDSSAGYEQYF
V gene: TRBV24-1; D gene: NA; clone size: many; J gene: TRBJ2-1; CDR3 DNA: TGTGCCACCAGTGATTATGTGAACAATGAGCAGTTCTTC; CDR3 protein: CATSDYVNNEQFF
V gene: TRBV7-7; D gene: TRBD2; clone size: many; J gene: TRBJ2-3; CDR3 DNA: TGTGCCAGCAGCCCTCTCCCCCTACTAGCGGGAGGGCCCGGGCCACTTGGTACAGATACGCAGTATTTT; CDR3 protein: CASSPLPLLAGGPGPLGTDTQYF
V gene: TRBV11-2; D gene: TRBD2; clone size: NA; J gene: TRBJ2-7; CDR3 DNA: TGTGCCAGCAGCTTCGGGGGAGGGCACGAGCAGTACTTC; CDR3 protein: CASSFGGGHEQYF
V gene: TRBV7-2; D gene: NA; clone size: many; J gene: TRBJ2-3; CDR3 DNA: TGTGCCAGCAGCTTAGCTCCCGATACGCAGTATTTT; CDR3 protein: CASSLAPDTQYF
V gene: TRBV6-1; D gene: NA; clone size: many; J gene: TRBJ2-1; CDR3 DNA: TGTGCCAGCAGAACTAAAACAGAGCCCTACAATGAGCAGTTCTTC; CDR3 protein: CASRTKTEPYNEQFF
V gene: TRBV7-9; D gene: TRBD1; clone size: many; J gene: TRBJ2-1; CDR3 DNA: TGTGCCAGCAGCTTAGGGACAGGGGAAGACAATGAGCAGTTCTTC; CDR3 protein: CASSLGTGEDNEQFF
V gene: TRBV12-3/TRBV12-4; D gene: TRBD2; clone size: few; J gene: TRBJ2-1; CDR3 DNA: TGTGCCAGCAGTTTAGCTCCTAGCGGGATATACGAGCAGTTCTTC; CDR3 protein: CASSLAPSGIYEQFF
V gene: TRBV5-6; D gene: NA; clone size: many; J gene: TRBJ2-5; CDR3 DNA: TGTGCCAGCAGCTTGGATGAGACCCAGTACTTC; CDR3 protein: CASSLDETQYF
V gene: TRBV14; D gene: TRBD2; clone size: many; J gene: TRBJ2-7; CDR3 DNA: TGTGCCAGCAGCCAAGAAGCTAGCGGGAGGGTCTACGAGCAGTACTTC; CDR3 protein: CASSQEASGRVYEQYF
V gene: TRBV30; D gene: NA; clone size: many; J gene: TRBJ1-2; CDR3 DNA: TGTGCCTGGAACACAGGGTGGGACTATGGCTACACCTTC; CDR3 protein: CAWNTGWDYGYTF
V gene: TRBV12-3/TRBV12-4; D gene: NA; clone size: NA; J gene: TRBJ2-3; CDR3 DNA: TGTGCCAGCAGTCATTCCGGGGGCACAGATACGCAGTATTTT; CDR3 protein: CASSHSGGTDTQYF
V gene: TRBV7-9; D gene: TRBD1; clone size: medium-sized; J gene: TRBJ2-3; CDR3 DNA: TGTGCCAGCGCGAGGGACAGGGGTGCAGATACGCAGTATTTT; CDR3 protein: CASARDRGADTQYF
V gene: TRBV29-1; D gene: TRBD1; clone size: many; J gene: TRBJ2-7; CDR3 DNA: TGCAGCGTGACGGCGACAGGGGGCTCCTACGAGCAGTACTTC; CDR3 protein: CSVTATGGSYEQYF
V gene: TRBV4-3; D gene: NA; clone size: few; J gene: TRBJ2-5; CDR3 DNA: TGCGCCAGCAGCCAAGGAACCTCAACTGGGGAGACCCAGTACTTC; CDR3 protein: CASSQGTSTGETQYF
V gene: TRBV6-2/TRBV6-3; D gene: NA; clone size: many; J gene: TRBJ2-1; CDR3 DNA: TGTGCCAGCAGTTACGGACAGGGAGGGACACACAATGAGCAGTTCTTC; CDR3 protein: CASSYGQGGTHNEQFF
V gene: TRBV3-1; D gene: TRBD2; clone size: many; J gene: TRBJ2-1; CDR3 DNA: TGTGCCAGCAGCCAAGAGACTAGCGGGAGACCCAATGAGCAGTTCTTC; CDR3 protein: CASSQETSGRPNEQFF
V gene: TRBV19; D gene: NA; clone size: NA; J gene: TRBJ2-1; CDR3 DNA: TGTGCCAGTAGTATAGGAGTCGATGAGCAGTTCTTC; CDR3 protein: CASSIGVDEQFF
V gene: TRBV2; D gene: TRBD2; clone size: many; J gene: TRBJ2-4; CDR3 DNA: TGTGCCAGCACCAACCCGGGTGCGGGAGGGCCCAAAAACATTCAGTACTTC; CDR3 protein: CASTNPGAGGPKNIQYF
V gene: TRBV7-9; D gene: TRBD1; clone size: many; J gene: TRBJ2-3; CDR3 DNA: TGTGCCAGCAGCATACCGGGACAGGGGTTCCCAGATACGCAGTATTTT; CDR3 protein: CASSIPGQGFPDTQYF
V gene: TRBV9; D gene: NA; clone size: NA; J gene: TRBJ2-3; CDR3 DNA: TGTGCCAGCAGCGAAAACAGGGAAGGGGGATCCCCCACAGATACGCAGTATTTT; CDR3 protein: CASSENREGGSPTDTQYF
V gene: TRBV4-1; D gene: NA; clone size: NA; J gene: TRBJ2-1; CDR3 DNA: TGCGCCAGCAGCCAAGATGAGGGAGCAACCTACAATGAGCAGTTCTTC; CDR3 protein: CASSQDEGATYNEQFF
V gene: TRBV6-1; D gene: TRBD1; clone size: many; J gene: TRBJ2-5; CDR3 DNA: TGTGCCGCCCACAGGGGAGACCAAGAGACCCAGTACTTC; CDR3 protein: CAAHRGDQETQYF
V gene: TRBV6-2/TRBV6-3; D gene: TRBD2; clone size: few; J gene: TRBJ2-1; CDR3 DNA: TGTGCCAGCAGTTTTGGACTAGCGGGAGTCAATGAGCAGTTCTTC; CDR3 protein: CASSFGLAGVNEQFF
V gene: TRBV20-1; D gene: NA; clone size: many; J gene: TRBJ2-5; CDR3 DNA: TGCAGTGCTAGAGTCGGAGAGAATCAAGAGACCCAGTACTTC; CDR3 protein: CSARVGENQETQYF
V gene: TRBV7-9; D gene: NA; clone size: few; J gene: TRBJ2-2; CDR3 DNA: TGTGCCAGCAGCTCTACCTTCGAGACCGGGGAGCTGTTTTTT; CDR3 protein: CASSSTFETGELFF
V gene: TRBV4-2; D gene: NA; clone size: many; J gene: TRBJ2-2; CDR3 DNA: TGTGCCAGCAGCCAAAAGCCAGATGGGGCCGGGGAGCTGTTTTTT; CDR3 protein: CASSQKPDGAGELFF
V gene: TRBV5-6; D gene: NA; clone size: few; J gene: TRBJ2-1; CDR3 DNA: TGTGCCAGGAGCCGAGGGCGACGGGAGTTCTTC; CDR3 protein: CARSRGRREFF
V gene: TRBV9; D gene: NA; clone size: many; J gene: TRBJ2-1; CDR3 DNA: TGTGCCAGCAGCACCAGCGGGCCCAATGAGCAGTTCTTC; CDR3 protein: CASSTSGPNEQFF
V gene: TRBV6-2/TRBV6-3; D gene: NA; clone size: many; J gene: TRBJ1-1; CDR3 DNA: TGTGCCAGCAGTTTGGGGGTGAACACTGAAGCTTTCTTT; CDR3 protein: CASSLGVNTEAFF
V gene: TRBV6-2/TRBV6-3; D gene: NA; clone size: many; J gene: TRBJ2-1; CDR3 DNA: TGTGCCAGCAGTTACGAATATGAGCAGTTCTTC; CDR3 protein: CASSYEYEQFF
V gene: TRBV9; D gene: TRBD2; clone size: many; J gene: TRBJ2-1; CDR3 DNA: TGTGCCAGCAGCGGGACTAGCGGGAGTTTGGAGCAGTTCTTC; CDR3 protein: CASSGTSGSLEQFF
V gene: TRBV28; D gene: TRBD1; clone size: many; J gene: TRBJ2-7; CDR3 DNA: TGTGCCAGCAGTTTATTGGGACAGAAGACCTACGAGCAGTACTTC; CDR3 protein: CASSLLGQKTYEQYF
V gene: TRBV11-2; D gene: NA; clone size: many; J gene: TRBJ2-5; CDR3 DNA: TGTGCCAGCAGCAAACCCGGGACAGAGACCCAGTACTTC; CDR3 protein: CASSKPGTETQYF
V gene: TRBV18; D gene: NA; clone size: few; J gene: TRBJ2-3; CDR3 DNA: TGTGCCAGCCTTGGGACGGACCGGATAGATACGCAGTATTTT; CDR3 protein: CASLGTDRIDTQYF
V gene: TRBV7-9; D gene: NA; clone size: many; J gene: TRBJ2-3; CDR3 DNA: TGTGCCAGTGGGGACAAAGGCACAGATACGCAGTATTTT; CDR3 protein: CASGDKGTDTQYF
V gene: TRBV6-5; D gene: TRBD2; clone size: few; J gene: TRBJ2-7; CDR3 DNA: TGTGCCAGCAGTTACTCGAGCGGGGACTACGAGCAGTACTTC; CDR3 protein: CASSYSSGDYEQYF
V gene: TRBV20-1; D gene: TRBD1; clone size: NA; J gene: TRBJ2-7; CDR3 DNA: TGCAGTGCGACAGGGTTGACACGGGACCACTCCTACGAGCAGTACTTC; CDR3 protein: CSATGLTRDHSYEQYF
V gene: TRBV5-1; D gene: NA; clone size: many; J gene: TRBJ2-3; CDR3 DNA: TGCGCCAGCAGCGTATTGGGCGGGACTCCCACAGATACGCAGTATTTT; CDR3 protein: CASSVLGGTPTDTQYF
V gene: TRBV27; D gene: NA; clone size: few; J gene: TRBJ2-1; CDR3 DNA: TGTGCCAGCAGTTTATCGGTGGGGGAGCAGTTCTTC; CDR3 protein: CASSLSVGEQFF
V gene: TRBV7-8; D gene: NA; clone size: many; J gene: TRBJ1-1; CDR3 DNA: TGTGCCAGCAGCCCTTGGACAGACTTGACTGAAGCTTTCTTT; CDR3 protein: CASSPWTDLTEAFF